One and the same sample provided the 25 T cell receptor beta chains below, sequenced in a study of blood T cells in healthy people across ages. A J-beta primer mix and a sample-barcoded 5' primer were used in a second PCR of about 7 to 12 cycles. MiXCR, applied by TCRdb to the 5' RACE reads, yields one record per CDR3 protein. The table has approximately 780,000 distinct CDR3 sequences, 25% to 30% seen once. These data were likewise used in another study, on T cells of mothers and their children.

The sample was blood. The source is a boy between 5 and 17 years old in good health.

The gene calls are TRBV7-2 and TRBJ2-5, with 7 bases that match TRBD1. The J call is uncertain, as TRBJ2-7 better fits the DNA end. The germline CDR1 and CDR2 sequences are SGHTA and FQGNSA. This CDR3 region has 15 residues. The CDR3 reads CASSPMRQGPYEQYF. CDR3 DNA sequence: TGTGCCAGCAGCCCCATGCGACAGGGACCCTACGAGCAGTACTTC.

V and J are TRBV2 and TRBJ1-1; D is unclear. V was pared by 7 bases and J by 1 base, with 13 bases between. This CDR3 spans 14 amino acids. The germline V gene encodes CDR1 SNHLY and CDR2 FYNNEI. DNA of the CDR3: TGTGCCAGCACCCTGGACGGTCCGAACACTGAAGCTTTCTTT. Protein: CASTLDGPNTEAFF.

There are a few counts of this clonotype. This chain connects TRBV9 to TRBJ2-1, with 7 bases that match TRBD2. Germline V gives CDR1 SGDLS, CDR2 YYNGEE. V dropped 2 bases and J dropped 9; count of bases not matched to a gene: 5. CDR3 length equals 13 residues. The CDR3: CASSVGLDLEQFF. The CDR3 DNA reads TGTGCCAGCAGCGTCGGACTAGATCTTGAGCAGTTCTTC.

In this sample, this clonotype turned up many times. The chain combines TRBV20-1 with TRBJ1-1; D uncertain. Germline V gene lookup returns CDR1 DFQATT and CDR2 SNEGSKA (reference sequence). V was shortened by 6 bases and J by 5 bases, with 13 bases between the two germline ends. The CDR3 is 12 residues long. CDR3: CSAVRHETEAFF. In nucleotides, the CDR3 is TGCAGTGCCGTACGTCACGAGACTGAAGCTTTCTTT.

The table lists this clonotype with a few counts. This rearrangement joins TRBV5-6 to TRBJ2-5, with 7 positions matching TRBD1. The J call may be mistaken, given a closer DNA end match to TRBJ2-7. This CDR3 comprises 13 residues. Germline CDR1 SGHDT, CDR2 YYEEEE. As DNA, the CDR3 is TGTGCCAGCAGTCGGAGAGGGACAGCCGAGCAGTACTTC. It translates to CASSRRGTAEQYF.

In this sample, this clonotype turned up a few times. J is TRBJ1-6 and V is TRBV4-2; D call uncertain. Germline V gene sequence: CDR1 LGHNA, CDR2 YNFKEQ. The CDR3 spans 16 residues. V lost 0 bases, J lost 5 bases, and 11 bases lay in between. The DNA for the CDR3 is TGTGCCAGCAGCCAAGAAGGAAAGGCAGATAATTCACCCCTCCACTTT. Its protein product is CASSQEGKADNSPLHF.

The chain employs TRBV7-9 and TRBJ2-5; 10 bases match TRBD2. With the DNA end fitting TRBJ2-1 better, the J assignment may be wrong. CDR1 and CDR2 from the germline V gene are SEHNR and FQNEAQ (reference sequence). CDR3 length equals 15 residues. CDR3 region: CASSQLAGRGDEQFF. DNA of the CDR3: TGTGCCAGCAGCCAACTAGCGGGAAGGGGCGATGAGCAGTTCTTC.

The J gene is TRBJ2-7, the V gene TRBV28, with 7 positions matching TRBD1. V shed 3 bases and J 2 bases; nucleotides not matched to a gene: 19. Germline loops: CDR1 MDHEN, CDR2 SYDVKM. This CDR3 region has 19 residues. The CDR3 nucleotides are TGTGCCAGCAGTTTCCGACTAATGCGTCCGGGACAGAGAGCCTACGAGCAGTACTTC. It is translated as CASSFRLMRPGQRAYEQYF. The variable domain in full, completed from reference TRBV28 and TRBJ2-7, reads DVKVTQSSRYLVKRTGEKVFLECVQDMDHENMFWYRQDPGLGLRLIYFSYDVKMKEKGDIPEGYSVSREKKERFSLILESASTNQTSMYLCASSFRLMRPGQRAYEQYFGPGTRLTVT.

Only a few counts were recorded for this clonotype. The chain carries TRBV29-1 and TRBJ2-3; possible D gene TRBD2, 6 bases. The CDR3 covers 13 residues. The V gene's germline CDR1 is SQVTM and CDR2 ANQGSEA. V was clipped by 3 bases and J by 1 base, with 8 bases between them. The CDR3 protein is CSVEASGTDTQYF. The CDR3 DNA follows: TGCAGCGTTGAGGCTAGCGGCACAGATACGCAGTATTTT.

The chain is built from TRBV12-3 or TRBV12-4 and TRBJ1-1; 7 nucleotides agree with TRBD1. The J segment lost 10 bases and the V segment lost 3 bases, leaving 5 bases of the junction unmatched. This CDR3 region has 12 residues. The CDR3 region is CASSLGAGGAFF. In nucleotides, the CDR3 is TGTGCCAGCAGTTTGGGAGCAGGGGGAGCTTTCTTT.

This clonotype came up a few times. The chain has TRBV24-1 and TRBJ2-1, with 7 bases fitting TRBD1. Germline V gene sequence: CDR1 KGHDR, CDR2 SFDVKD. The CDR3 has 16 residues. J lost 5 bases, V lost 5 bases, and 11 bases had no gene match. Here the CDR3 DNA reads TGTGCCACCAGTGGGGGACCCGGGACAGCCGACAATGAGCAGTTCTTC. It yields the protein CATSGGPGTADNEQFF.

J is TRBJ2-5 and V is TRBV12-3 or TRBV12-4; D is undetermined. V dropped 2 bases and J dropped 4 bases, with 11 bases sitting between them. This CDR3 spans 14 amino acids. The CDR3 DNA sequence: TGTGCCAGCAGTTTACTTTCCCTTCGAGAGACCCAGTACTTC. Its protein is CASSLLSLRETQYF.

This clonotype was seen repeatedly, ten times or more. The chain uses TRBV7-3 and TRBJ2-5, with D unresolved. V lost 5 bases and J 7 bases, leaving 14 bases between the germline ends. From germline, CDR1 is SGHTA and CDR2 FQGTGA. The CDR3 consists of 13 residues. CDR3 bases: TGTGCCAGCAGCCCGGGTTCGTCAGGGACCCAGTACTTC. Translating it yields CASSPGSSGTQYF. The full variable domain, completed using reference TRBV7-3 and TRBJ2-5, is GAGVSQTPSNKVTEKGKYVELRCDPISGHTALYWYRQSLGQGPEFLIYFQGTGAADDSGLPNDRFFAVRPEGSVSTLKIQRTERGDSAVYLCASSPGSSGTQYFGPGTRLLVL.

The CDR3 loop reads CASSLRAGVTYNEQFF. CDR3 DNA: TGTGCCAGCAGTTTACGCGCCGGGGTTACCTACAATGAGCAGTTCTTC. This sequence joins TRBV27 and TRBJ2-1; TRBD2 is a possible D gene (5 bases). The ends were cut back, 2 bases at V and 2 bases at J, with 13 bases in the middle. The CDR3 spans 16 residues. Germline CDR1 reads MNHEY; CDR2 reads SMNVEV (reference sequence).

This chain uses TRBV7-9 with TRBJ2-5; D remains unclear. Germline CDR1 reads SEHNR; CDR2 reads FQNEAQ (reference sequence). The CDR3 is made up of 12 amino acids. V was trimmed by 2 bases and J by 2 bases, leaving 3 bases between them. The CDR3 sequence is CASSLMQETQYF. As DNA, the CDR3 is TGTGCCAGCAGCTTAATGCAAGAGACCCAGTACTTC.

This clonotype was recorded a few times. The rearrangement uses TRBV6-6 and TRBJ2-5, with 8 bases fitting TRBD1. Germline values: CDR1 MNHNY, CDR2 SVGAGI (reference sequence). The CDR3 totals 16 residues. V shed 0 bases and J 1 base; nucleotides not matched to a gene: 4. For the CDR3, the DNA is TGTGCCAGCAGTTACTCAGGGGACAGGATCCAAGAGACCCAGTACTTC. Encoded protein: CASSYSGDRIQETQYF.

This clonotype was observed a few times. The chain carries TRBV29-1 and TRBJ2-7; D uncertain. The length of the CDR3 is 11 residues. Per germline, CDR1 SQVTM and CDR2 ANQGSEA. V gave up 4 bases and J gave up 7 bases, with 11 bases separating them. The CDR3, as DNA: TGCAGCGTTGCACAGCCTAGGGAGCAGTACTTC. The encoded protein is CSVAQPREQYF.

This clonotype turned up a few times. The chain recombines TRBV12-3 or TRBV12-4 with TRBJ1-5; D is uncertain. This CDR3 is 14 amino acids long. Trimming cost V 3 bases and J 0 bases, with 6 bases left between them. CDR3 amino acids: CASSLAVSNQPQHF. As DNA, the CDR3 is TGTGCCAGCAGTTTGGCCGTTAGCAATCAGCCCCAGCATTTT.

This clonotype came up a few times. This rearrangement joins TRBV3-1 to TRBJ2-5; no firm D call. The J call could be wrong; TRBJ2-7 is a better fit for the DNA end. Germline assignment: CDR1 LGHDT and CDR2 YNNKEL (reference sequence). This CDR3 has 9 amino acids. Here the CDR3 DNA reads TGTGCCACCTCATACGAGCAGTACTTC. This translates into CATSYEQYF.

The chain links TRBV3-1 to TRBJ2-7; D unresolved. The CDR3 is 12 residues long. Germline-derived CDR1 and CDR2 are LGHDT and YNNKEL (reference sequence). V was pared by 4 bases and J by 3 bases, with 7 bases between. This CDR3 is CASSRVFYEQYF. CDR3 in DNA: TGTGCCAGCAGCCGGGTTTTCTACGAGCAGTACTTC.

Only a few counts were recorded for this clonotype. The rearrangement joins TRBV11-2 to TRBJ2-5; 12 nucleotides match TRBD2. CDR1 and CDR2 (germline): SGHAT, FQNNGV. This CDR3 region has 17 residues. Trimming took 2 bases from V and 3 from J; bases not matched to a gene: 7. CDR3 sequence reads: CASSLSWTSGDKETQYF. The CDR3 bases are TGTGCCAGCAGCTTATCCTGGACTAGCGGGGATAAAGAGACCCAGTACTTC.

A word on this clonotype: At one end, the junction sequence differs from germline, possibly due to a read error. CDR3 coding DNA: TGTGCCAGCAGCCAAGGACGGGAAGAGGCCCAGTACTTC. Its translation: CASSQGREEAQYF. The gene calls are TRBV3-1 and TRBJ2-5; tentatively, D is TRBD2 (5 bases). Per the germline V gene, CDR1 is LGHDT and CDR2 is YNNKEL (reference sequence). There are 13 residues in the CDR3.

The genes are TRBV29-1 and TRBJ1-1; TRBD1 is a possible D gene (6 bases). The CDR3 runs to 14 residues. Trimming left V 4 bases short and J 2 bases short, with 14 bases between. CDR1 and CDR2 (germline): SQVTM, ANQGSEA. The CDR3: CSVALTGANTEAFF. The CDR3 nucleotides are TGCAGCGTTGCCCTGACAGGAGCTAACACTGAAGCTTTCTTT.

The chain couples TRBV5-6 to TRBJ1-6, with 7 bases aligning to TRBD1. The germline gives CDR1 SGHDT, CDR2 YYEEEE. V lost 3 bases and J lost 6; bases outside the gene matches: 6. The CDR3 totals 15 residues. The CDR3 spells CASSYRDSINSPLHF. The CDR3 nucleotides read TGTGCCAGCAGCTACCGGGACAGCATTAATTCACCCCTCCACTTT.

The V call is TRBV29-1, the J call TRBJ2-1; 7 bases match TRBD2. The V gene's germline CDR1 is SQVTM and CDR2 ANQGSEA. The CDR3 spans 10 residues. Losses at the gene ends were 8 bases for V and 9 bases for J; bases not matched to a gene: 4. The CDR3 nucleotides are TGCAGCATGGGGGGGACTGAGCAGTTCTTC. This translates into CSMGGTEQFF.